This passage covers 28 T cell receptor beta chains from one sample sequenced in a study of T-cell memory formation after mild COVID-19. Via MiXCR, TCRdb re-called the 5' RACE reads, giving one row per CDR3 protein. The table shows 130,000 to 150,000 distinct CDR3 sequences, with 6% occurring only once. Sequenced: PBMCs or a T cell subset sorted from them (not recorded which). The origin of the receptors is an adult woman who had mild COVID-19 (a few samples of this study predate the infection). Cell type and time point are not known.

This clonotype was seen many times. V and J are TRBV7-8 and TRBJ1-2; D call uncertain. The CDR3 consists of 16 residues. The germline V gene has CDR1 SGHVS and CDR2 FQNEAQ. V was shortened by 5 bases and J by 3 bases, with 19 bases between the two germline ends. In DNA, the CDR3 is TGTGCCAGCAGCCCAAGGACGGCCCAATCCTACTATGGCTACACCTTC. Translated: CASSPRTAQSYYGYTF.

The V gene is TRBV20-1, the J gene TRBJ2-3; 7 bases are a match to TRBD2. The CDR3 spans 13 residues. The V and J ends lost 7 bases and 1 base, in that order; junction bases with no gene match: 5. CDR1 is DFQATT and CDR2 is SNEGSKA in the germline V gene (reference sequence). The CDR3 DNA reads TGCAGTGGTAAGCGGGGCCGCACAGATACGCAGTATTTT. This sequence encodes CSGKRGRTDTQYF.

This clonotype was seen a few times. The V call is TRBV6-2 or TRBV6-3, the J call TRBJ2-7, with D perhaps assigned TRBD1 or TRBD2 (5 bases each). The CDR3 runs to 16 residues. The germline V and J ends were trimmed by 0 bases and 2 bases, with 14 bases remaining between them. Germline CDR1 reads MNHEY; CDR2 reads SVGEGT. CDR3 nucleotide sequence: TGTGCCAGCAGTTACTCGGCCGGGACGGTGGCCTACGAGCAGTACTTC. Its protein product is CASSYSAGTVAYEQYF.

CDR3 sequence (DNA): TGTGCCAGCAGTCCTCTCGGGGGTACTGAAGCTTTCTTT. Translating gives CASSPLGGTEAFF. The rearrangement links TRBV12-3 or TRBV12-4 to TRBJ1-1, with D perhaps matching TRBD1 (5 bases). The CDR3 has 13 amino acids. Trimming stripped 5 bases from V and 5 bases from J, with 12 bases between.

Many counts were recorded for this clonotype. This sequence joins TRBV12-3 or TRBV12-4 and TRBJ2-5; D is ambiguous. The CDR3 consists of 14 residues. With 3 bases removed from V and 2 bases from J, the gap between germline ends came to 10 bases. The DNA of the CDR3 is TGTGCCAGCAGTTTTGGCTCATATCAAGAGACCCAGTACTTC. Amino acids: CASSFGSYQETQYF.

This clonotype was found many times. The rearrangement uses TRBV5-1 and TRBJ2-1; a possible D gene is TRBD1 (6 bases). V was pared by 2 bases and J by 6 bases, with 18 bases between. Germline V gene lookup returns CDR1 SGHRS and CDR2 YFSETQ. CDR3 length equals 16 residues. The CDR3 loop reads CASSLQGSGLGNEQFF. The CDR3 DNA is TGCGCCAGCAGCTTACAGGGTTCGGGCCTTGGCAATGAGCAGTTCTTC.

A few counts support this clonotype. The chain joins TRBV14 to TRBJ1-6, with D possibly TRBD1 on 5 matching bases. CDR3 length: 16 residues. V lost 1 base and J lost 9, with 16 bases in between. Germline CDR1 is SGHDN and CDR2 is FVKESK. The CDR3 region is CASSQVGSQGASPLHF. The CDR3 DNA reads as TGTGCCAGCAGCCAAGTGGGGAGCCAGGGTGCTTCACCCCTCCACTTT.

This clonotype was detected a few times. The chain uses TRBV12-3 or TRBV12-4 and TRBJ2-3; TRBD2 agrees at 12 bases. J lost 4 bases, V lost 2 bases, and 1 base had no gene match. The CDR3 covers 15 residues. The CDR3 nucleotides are TGTGCCAGCAGTTTATCTAGCGGGAGGGCAGATACGCAGTATTTT. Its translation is CASSLSSGRADTQYF.

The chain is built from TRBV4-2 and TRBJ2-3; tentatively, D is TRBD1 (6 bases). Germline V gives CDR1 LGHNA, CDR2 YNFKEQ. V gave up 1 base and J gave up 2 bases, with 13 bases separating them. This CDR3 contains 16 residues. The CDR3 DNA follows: TGTGCCAGCAGCCAAGGACAGGTGGCGAACACAGATACGCAGTATTTT. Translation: CASSQGQVANTDTQYF.

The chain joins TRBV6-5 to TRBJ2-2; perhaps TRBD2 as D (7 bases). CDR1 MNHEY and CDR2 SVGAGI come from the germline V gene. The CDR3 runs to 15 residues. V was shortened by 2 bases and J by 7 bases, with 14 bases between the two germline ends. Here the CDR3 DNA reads TGTGCCAGCAGTTACGTAGGGGGGGGCGACGGGGAGCTGTTTTTT. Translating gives CASSYVGGGDGELFF.

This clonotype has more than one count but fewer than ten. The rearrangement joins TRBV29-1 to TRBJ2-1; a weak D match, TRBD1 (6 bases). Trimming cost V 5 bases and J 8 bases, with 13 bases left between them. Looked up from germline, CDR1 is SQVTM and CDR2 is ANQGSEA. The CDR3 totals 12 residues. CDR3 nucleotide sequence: TGCAGCGTTTACAGGGTTCCCGATGAGCAGTTCTTC. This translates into CSVYRVPDEQFF.

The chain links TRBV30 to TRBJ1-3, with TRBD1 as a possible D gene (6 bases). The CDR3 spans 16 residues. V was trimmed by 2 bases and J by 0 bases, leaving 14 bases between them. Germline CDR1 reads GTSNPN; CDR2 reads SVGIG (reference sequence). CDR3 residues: CAWSQGRSPSGNTIYF. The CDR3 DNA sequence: TGTGCCTGGAGTCAGGGGCGTTCCCCCTCTGGAAACACCATATATTTT.

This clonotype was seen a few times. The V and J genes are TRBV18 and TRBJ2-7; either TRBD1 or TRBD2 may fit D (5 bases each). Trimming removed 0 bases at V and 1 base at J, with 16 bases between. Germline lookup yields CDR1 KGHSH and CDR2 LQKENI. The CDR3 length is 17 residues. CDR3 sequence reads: CASSPPNRRDQSYEQYF. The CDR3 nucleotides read TGTGCCAGCTCACCACCCAACCGCCGGGACCAATCCTACGAGCAGTACTTC. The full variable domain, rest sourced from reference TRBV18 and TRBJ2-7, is NAGVMQNPRHLVRRRGQEARLRCSPMKGHSHVYWYRQLPEEGLKFMVYLQKENIIDESGMPKERFSAEFPKEGPSILRIQQVVRGDSAAYFCASSPPNRRDQSYEQYFGPGTRLTVT.

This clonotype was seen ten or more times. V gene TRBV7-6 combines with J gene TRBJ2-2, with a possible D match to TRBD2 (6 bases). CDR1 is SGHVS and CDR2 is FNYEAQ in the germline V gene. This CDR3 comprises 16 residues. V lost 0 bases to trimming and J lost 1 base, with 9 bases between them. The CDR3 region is CASSLAPGGNTGELFF. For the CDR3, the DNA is TGTGCCAGCAGCTTAGCGCCCGGGGGGAACACCGGGGAGCTGTTTTTT.

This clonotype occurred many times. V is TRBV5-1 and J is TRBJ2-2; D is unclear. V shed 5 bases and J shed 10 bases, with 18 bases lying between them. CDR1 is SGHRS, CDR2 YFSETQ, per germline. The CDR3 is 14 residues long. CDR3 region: CASSSVDFREELFF. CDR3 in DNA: TGCGCCAGCAGTTCGGTAGATTTCCGCGAGGAGCTGTTTTTT.

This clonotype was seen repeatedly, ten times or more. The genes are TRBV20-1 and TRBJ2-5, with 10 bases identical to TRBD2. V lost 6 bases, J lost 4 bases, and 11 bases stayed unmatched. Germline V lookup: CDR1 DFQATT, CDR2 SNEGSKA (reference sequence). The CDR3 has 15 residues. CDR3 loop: CSAYEREGPLETQYF. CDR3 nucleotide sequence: TGCAGTGCGTACGAGCGGGAGGGCCCGTTAGAGACCCAGTACTTC.

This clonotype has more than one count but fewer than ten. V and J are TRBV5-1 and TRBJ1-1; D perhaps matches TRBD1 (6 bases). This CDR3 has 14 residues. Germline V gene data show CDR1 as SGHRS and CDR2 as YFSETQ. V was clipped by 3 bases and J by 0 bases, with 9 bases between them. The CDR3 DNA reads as TGCGCCAGCAGCTCCGGGACAATGAACACTGAAGCTTTCTTT. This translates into CASSSGTMNTEAFF.

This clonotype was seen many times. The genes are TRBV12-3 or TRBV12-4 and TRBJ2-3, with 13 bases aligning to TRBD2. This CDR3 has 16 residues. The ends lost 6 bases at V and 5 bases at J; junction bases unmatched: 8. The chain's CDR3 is CASSKKLAGGGDTQYF. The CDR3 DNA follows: TGTGCCAGCAGCAAGAAACTAGCGGGAGGGGGAGATACGCAGTATTTT.

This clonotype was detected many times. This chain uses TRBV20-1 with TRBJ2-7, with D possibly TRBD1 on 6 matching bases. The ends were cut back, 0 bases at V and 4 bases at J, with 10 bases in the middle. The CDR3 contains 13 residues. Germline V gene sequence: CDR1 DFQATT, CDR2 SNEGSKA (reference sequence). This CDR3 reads CSARDRGVYEQYF. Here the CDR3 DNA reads TGCAGTGCTAGAGACAGGGGAGTTTACGAGCAGTACTTC.

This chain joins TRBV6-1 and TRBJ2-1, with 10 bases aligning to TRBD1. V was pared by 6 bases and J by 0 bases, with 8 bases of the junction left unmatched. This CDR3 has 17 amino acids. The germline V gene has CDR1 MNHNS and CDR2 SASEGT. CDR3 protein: CASSLGTGVSSYNEQFF. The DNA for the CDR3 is TGTGCCAGCAGCCTCGGGACAGGGGTGAGCTCCTACAATGAGCAGTTCTTC.

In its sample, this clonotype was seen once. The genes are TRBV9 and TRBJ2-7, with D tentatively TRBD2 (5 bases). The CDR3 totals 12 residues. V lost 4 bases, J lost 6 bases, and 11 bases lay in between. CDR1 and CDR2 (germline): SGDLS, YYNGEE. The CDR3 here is CASSPGLGEQYF. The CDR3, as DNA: TGTGCCAGCAGCCCCGGACTGGGCGAGCAGTACTTC. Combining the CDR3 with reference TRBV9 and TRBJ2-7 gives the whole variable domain DSGVTQTPKHLITATGQRVTLRCSPRSGDLSVYWYQQSLDQGLQFLIQYYNGEERAKGNILERFSAQQFPDLHSELNLSSLELGDSALYFCASSPGLGEQYFGPGTRLTVT.

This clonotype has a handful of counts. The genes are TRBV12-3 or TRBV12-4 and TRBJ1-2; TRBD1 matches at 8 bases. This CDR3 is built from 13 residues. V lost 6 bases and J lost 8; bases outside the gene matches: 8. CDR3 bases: TGTGCCAGCAGCCTGACAGGGGTTGGCGGCTACACCTTC. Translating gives CASSLTGVGGYTF.

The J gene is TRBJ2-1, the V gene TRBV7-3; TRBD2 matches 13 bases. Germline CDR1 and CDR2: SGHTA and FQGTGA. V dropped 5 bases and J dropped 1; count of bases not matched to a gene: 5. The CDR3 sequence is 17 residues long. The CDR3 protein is CASSLGLAGDSYNEQFF. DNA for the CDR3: TGTGCCAGCAGCCTCGGACTAGCGGGGGATTCCTACAATGAGCAGTTCTTC.

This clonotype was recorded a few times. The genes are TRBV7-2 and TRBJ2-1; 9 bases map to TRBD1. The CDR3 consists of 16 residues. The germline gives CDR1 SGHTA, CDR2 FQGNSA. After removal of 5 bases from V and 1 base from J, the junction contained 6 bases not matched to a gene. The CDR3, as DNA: TGTGCCAGCAGCCCAGACAGGGGGTTATCCTACAATGAGCAGTTCTTC. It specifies CASSPDRGLSYNEQFF.

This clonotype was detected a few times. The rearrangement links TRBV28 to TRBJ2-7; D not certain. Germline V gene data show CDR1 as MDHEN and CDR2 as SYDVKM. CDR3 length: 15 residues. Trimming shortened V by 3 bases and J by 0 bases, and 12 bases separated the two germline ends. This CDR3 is CASSFLGLSSYEQYF. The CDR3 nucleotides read TGTGCCAGCAGTTTTTTGGGTTTGAGCTCCTACGAGCAGTACTTC.

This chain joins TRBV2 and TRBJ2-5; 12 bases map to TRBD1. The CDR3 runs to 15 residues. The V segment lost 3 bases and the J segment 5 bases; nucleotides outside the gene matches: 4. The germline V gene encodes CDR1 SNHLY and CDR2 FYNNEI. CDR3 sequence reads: CASSEGQGARETQYF. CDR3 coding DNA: TGTGCCAGCAGTGAGGGACAGGGGGCGAGGGAGACCCAGTACTTC.

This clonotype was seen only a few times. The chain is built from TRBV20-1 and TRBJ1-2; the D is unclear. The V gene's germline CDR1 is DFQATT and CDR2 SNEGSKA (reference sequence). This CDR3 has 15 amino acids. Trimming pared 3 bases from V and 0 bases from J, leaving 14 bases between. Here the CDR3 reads CSASGSIEANYGYTF. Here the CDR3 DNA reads TGCAGTGCTAGCGGCAGTATAGAAGCTAACTATGGCTACACCTTC.

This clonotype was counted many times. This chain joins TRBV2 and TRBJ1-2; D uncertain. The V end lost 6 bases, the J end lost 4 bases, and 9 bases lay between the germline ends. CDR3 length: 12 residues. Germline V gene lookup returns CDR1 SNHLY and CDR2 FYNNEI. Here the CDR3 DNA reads TGTGCCAGCAGGTTATCCAGCTATGGCTACACCTTC. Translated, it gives CASRLSSYGYTF. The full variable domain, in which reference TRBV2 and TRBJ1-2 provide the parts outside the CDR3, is EPEVTQTPSHQVTQMGQEVILRCVPISNHLYFYWYRQILGQKVEFLVSFYNNEISEKSEIFDDQFSVERPDGSNFTLKIRSTKLEDSAMYFCASRLSSYGYTFGSGTRLTVV.